This T cell receptor beta chain was sequenced for a study of shared clonotypes between healthy human individuals. V was clipped by 1 base and J by 1 base, with 11 bases between them. The CDR3 is 15 amino acids. Looked up from germline, CDR1 is SEHNR and CDR2 is FQNEAQ (reference sequence). The repertoire was sequenced with immunoSEQ multiplex PCR; TCRdb's copy has only in-frame clones and lacks some. The sample includes approximately 2.5 million clones, approximately 93% seen only once; the top ten take about 0.34%. All donors were healthy HIV-negative adults lacking recent acute infections or vaccinations.

This sequence joins TRBV7-9 and TRBJ2-7; D gene unclear. Input material: naive CD4+ T cells from PBMCs. The subset denotes: CD45RA+ positively selected. The TCR was taken from a man aged 18-30 years in good health. Some clones in this sample may be carry-over from other donors' samples. The CDR3 loop reads CASSLVGPTSYEQYF. As DNA, the CDR3 is TGTGCCAGCAGCTTAGTGGGTCCAACATCCTACGAGCAGTACTTC. The full variable domain, its missing parts supplied by reference TRBV7-9 and TRBJ2-7, is DTGVSQNPRHKITKRGQNVTFRCDPISEHNRLYWYRQTLGQGPEFLTYFQNEAQLEKSRLLSDRFSAERPKGSFSTLEIQRTEQGDSAMYLCASSLVGPTSYEQYFGPGTRLTVT.